This entry concerns a single T cell receptor beta chain. Antigen: not known. The source of the sample is a study of identical twins' blood T cells. Sample barcodes were added at both library ends during cDNA synthesis. TCRdb reanalysed the 5' RACE reads using MiXCR and keeps one entry per CDR3 protein. There are 350,000 to 400,000 distinct CDR3 sequences in the sample; over 25% occur only once, and 5.5% to 6.5% lies in the top ten. General study findings and limits: Each donor's most abundant TCRbeta clonotypes shared more CDR3 sequences with her twin than unrelated donors.

Per the germline V gene, CDR1 is DFQATT and CDR2 is SNEGSKA (reference sequence). Between the trimmed V and J ends, which lost 3 bases and 4 bases, there was a span of 13 bases. The CDR3 sequence is 13 residues long. The chain joins TRBV20-1 to TRBJ2-7; D ambiguous. The sample taken for sequencing was PBMCs. The receptor's source is a woman between 18 and 55 years old in good health. Here the CDR3 reads CSARWNSEYEQYF. Written as DNA, the CDR3 is TGCAGTGCTAGGTGGAATTCGGAGTACGAGCAGTACTTC.